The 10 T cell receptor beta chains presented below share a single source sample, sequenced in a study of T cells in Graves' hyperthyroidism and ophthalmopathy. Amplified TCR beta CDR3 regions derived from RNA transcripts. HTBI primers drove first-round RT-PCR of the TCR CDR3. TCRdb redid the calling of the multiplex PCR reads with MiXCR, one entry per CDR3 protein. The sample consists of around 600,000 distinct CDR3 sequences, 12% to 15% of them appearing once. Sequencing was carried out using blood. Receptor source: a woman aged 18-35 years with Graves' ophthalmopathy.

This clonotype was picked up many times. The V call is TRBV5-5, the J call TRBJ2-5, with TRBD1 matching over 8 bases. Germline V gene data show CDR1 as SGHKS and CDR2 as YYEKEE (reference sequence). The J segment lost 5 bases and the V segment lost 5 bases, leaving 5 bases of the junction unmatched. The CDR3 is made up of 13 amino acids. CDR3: CASSRQGPETQYF. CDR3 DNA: TGTGCCAGCAGTCGACAGGGGCCTGAGACCCAGTACTTC. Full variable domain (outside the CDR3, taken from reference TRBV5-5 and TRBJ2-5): DAGVTQSPTHLIKTRGQQVTLRCSPISGHKSVSWYQQVLGQGPQFIFQYYEKEERGRGNFPDRFSARQFPNYSSELNVNALLLGDSALYLCASSRQGPETQYFGPGTRLLVL.

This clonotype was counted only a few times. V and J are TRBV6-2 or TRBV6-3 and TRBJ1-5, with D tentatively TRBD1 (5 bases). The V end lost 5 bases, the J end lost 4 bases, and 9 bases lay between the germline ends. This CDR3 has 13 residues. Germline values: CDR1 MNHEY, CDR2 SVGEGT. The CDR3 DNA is TGTGCCAGCAGTGACCAGGGAAATCAGCCCCAGCATTTT. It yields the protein CASSDQGNQPQHF.

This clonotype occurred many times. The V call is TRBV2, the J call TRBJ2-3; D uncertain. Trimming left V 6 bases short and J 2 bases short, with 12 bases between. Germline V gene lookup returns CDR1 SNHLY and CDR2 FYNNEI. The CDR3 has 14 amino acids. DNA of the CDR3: TGTGCCAGCAGGGCCGGTCTAGTCACAGATACGCAGTATTTT. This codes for CASRAGLVTDTQYF.

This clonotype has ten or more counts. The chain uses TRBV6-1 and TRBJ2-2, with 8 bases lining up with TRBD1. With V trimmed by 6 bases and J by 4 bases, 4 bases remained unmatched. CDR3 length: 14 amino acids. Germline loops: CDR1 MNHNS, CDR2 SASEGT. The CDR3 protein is CASRMTGATGELFF. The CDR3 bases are TGTGCCAGCAGGATGACAGGGGCCACCGGGGAGCTGTTTTTT.

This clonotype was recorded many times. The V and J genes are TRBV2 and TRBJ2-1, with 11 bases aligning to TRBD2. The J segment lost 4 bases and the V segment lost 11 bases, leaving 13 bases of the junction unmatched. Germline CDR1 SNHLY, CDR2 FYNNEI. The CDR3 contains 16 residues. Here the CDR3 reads CAVRPRTSGPYNEQFF. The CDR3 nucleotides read TGTGCCGTAAGACCTAGGACTAGCGGGCCATACAATGAGCAGTTCTTC.

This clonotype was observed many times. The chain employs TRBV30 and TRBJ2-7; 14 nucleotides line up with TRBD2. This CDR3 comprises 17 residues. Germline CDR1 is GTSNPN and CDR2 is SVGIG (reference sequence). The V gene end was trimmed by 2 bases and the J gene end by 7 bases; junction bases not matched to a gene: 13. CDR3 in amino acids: CAWSYTGTSGRRVEQYF. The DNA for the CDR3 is TGTGCCTGGAGTTACACCGGGACTAGCGGGAGAAGAGTTGAGCAGTACTTC.

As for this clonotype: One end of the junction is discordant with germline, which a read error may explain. Here the CDR3 reads CASSSGTGPEQYF. DNA for the CDR3: TGTGCTAGCAGCTCCGGGACAGGGCCCGAGCAGTACTTC. This sequence joins TRBV7-7 and TRBJ2-7; 9 nucleotides align to TRBD1. From germline, CDR1 is SSHAT and CDR2 FNYEAQ (reference sequence). The CDR3 totals 13 residues.

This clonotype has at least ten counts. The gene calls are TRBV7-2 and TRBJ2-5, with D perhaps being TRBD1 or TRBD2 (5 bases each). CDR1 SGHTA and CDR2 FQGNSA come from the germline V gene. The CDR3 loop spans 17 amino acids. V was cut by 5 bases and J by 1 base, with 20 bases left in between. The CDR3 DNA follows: TGTGCCAGCAGCCCCCGGCCTGGGACGAACCTCCAAGAGACCCAGTACTTC. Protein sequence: CASSPRPGTNLQETQYF.

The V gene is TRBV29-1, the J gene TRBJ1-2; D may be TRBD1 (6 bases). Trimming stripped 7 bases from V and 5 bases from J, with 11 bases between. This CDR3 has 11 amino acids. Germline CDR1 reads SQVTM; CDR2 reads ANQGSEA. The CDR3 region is CSAGEEYGYTF. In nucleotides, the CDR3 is TGCAGCGCAGGGGAGGAGTATGGCTACACCTTC.

The CDR3 region has the DNA TGTGCCAGCAGTTACTCGAGTACAGGGGGTATGGAGACCCAGTACTTC. It encodes CASSYSSTGGMETQYF. The rearrangement joins TRBV6-5 to TRBJ2-5, with TRBD1 identical over 8 bases. Germline CDR1 is MNHEY and CDR2 is SVGAGI. With 0 bases clipped from V and 5 bases from J, the junction kept 8 bases outside the gene matches. CDR3 length: 16 amino acids.